Listed below are T cell receptor beta chains from one sample, sequenced in a study of T cell responses to AZD1222 COVID-19 vaccine. The data were produced by immunoSEQ multiplex PCR, yet TCRdb's version contains in-frame clones alone and is incomplete. The data hold about 160,000 clones, with 90% observed a single time. The sequencing here drew on peripheral blood, taken 28 days after the second AZD1222 dose. All receptors come from an adult who received the AZD1222 COVID-19 vaccine. Both conserved end residues are part of each CDR3. The D gene is left open where the match is weak. Only some rows state a clone size, as once, few, many or a class for expanded clones.

CDR3 DNA,CDR3 protein,V gene,clone size,J gene,D gene
TGCGCCAGCAGCTTGCATTTCGAGTCCTCCTACGAGCAGTACTTC,CASSLHFESSYEQYF,TRBV5-1,.,TRBJ2-7,.
TGTGCCAGCAGCTTGGGAGGGGGAAATGAAAAACTGTTTTTT,CASSLGGGNEKLFF,TRBV5-4,.,TRBJ1-4,.
TGTGCCATCAGTGATTCGGGTGCAGGGGAGGATGGCTACACCTTC,CAISDSGAGEDGYTF,TRBV10-3,.,TRBJ1-2,.
TGTGCCAGCAGCCCCTTAGCGGGAGGGACGTACGAGCAGTACTTC,CASSPLAGGTYEQYF,TRBV5-4,.,TRBJ2-7,TRBD2
TGTGCCAGCAGCCGATTTGCCCCCGGGGCTGAAGCTTTCTTT,CASSRFAPGAEAFF,TRBV5-4,.,TRBJ1-1,.
TGTGCCACCAGCACTACAGGAGTACGTGAAAAACTGTTTTTT,CATSTTGVREKLFF,TRBV15,.,TRBJ1-4,.
TGTGCCAGTACCATAGTCCGGGGGGTCGACATGAACACTGAAGCTTTCTTT,CASTIVRGVDMNTEAFF,TRBV19,.,TRBJ1-1,.
TGCGCCAGCAGCCCCTTGGGGAACCTGGATCGAGGGAGTGAAAAACTGTTTTTT,CASSPLGNLDRGSEKLFF,TRBV5-1,once,TRBJ1-4,.
TGTGCCAGCAGCTTAGAACGCAGGGGACCTTACGAGCAGTACTTC,CASSLERRGPYEQYF,TRBV11-2,.,TRBJ2-7,.
TGTGCCAGCAGCCAAGATCGAGCGCTCATGAACACTGAAGCTTTCTTT,CASSQDRALMNTEAFF,TRBV3-1/TRBV3-2,once,TRBJ1-1,.
TGTGCCAGCAGCCCTAATATGGGGGAAGCTCAGCCCCAGCATTTT,CASSPNMGEAQPQHF,TRBV7-9,.,TRBJ1-5,.
TGTGCCAGCAGCCTAGGACAGGGAACTAATGAAAAACTGTTTTTT,CASSLGQGTNEKLFF,TRBV9,few,TRBJ1-4,TRBD1
TGCGCCAGCAGCCCTTCGGGGGGCCCCGGGACTAGCGGGTTCTACAATGAGCAGTTCTTC,CASSPSGGPGTSGFYNEQFF,TRBV4-1,.,TRBJ2-1,TRBD2
TGCGCCAGCAGCCCCGGGGGTAGCGGGATCAGCACCGGGGAGCTGTTTTTT,CASSPGGSGISTGELFF,TRBV5-1,.,TRBJ2-2,TRBD2
TGTGCCAGCAGTCGTGGGGTGGCCAAAAACATTCAGTACTTC,CASSRGVAKNIQYF,TRBV6-5,few,TRBJ2-4,.
TGTGCCAGCAGCCCGGACAGGGGGTTCACTGAAGCTTTCTTT,CASSPDRGFTEAFF,TRBV7-9,.,TRBJ1-1,TRBD1
TGTGCCTGGAGTGTGATACAGGGTTGGTCACCCCTCCACTTT,CAWSVIQGWSPLHF,TRBV30,.,TRBJ1-6,.
TGCGCCAGCAGCACAGGACCCCAAGAGACCCAGTACTTC,CASSTGPQETQYF,TRBV4-1,.,TRBJ2-5,.
TGTGCCAGCAGCTTGTGGACTAGCGGGAGCTCAGATACGCAGTATTTT,CASSLWTSGSSDTQYF,TRBV7-9,.,TRBJ2-3,TRBD2
TGCGCCAGCAGTGAGACAATCTTTAATTCACCCCTCCACTTT,CASSETIFNSPLHF,TRBV10-1,.,TRBJ1-6,.
TGTGCCAGCAGCTTTCACAGGGTCGAGCAGTACTTC,CASSFHRVEQYF,TRBV12-3/TRBV12-4,.,TRBJ2-7,.
TGCGCCATTCCGGGACGGTTCTCCTACGAGCAGTACTTC,CAIPGRFSYEQYF,TRBV10-1,.,TRBJ2-7,.
TGTGCCACCAGCAGATCTCCTGATGATGAGCAGTTCTTC,CATSRSPDDEQFF,TRBV15,.,TRBJ2-1,.
TGTGCCAGCAGCGTAGGAGCGGACCCCTCCTACAATGAGCAGTTCTTC,CASSVGADPSYNEQFF,TRBV9,.,TRBJ2-1,.
TGTGCCAGCAGTTTCCCAACCGTGAACGGGGAGCTGTTTTTT,CASSFPTVNGELFF,TRBV28,.,TRBJ2-2,.
TGTGCCAGCAGCCCGTGGACTAGCGGGAATGAGCAGTTCTTC,CASSPWTSGNEQFF,TRBV7-9,.,TRBJ2-1,TRBD2
TGTGCCAGCAGCTTAGTGGGTAGGAGCTCCTACAATGAGCAGTTCTTC,CASSLVGRSSYNEQFF,TRBV7-9,.,TRBJ2-1,.
TGTGCCAGCTCACAGGGCGGGAGCGCCTACGAGCAGTACTTC,CASSQGGSAYEQYF,TRBV18,.,TRBJ2-7,TRBD2
TGTGCCAGCAGCACCCATCCTAGGGCTGATGAGCAGTTCTTC,CASSTHPRADEQFF,TRBV3-1/TRBV3-2,.,TRBJ2-1,.
TGTGCCTGGAGGGGACAGTTTTTGCCAAACTATGGCGGCTACACCTTC,CAWRGQFLPNYGGYTF,TRBV30,.,TRBJ1-2,TRBD1
TGTGCCAGCAGCCTTTTATGGGCTGAAGGGCCCAACGAGCAGTACTTC,CASSLLWAEGPNEQYF,TRBV27,.,TRBJ2-7,.
TGTGCCAGCAGCTTGGACCTTCAGTATGGCTACACCTTC,CASSLDLQYGYTF,TRBV5-5,once,TRBJ1-2,.